What follows are 2 T cell receptor beta chains derived from one specimen sequenced in a study of blood T cells in healthy people across ages. Using a J-beta primer mix together with a sample-barcoded 5' primer, a second PCR was run for roughly 6 to 12 cycles. MiXCR, applied by TCRdb to the 5' RACE reads, yields one record per CDR3 protein. The table has around 580,000 distinct CDR3 sequences, around 50% seen once. Sequenced sample: blood. The receptors stem from a man of 80 years or more in good health.

The genes are TRBV7-2 and TRBJ1-5; D gene unclear. The V gene's germline CDR1 is SGHTA and CDR2 FQGNSA. Trimming took off 4 bases at V and 3 bases at J, with 7 bases between the two ends. The CDR3 loop spans 13 amino acids. CDR3 protein: CASSSLNNQPQHF. In DNA form, the CDR3 reads TGTGCCAGCAGCTCCCTCAACAATCAGCCCCAGCATTTT.

This clonotype came up many times. A much larger clone sits a single nucleotide away, making a read error possible. The rearrangement links TRBV6-5 to TRBJ2-7, with a tentative D call TRBD1 (5 bases). CDR3 length equals 15 residues. Trimming pared 2 bases from V and 2 bases from J, leaving 13 bases between. Germline assignment: CDR1 MNHEY and CDR2 SVGAGI. This chain's CDR3 is CASSYAKGRPYEQYF. The CDR3 nucleotides are TGTGCCAGCAGTTACGCGAAGGGGCGCCCCTACGAGCAGTACTTC.